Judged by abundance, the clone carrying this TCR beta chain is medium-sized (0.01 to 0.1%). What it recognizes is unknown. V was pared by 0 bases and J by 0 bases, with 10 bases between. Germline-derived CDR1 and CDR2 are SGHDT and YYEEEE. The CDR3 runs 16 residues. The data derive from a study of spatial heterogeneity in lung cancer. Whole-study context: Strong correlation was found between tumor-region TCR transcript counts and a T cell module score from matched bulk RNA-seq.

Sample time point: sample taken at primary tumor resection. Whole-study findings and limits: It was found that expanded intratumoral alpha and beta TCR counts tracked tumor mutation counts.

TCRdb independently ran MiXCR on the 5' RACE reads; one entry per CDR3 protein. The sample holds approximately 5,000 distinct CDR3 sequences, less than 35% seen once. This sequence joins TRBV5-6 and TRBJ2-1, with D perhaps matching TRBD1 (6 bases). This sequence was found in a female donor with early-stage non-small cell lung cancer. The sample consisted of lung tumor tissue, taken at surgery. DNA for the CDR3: TGTGCCAGCAGCTTGGGTCCAGGGGCCTCCTACAATGAGCAGTTCTTC. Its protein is CASSLGPGASYNEQFF.